The 16 T cell receptor beta chains reported below all come from one sample, sequenced in a study of T cell responses to AZD1222 COVID-19 vaccine. Sequencing was performed with immunoSEQ multiplex PCR; in TCRdb, only in-frame clones are kept and a portion is missing. The table includes approximately 42,000 clones, around 88% detected once. Material: peripheral blood, obtained 28 days after the second AZD1222 dose. The receptor set was obtained from an adult who received the AZD1222 COVID-19 vaccine.

The chain is built from TRBV19 and TRBJ1-1; D not resolved. Trimming removed 5 bases from V and 1 base from J, with 11 bases in between. The length of the CDR3 is 14 residues. Germline V gene data show CDR1 as LNHDA and CDR2 as SQIVND (reference sequence). CDR3 in amino acids: CASSPGRRNTEAFF. In DNA form, the CDR3 reads TGTGCCAGTAGTCCTGGACGGCGGAACACTGAAGCTTTCTTT. Supplemented by reference TRBV19 and TRBJ1-1, the full variable domain reads DGGITQSPKYLFRKEGQNVTLSCEQNLNHDAMYWYRQDPGQGLRLIYYSQIVNDFQKGDIAEGYSVSREKKESFPLTVTSAQKNPTAFYLCASSPGRRNTEAFFGQGTRLTVV.

The chain combines TRBV18 with TRBJ2-3; 9 positions agree with TRBD2. The CDR3 is made up of 17 amino acids. CDR1 and CDR2 from the germline V gene are KGHSH and LQKENI. The ends lost 2 bases at V and 5 bases at J; junction bases unmatched: 11. In DNA form, the CDR3 reads TGTGCCAGCTCACCAGGCGGAGCGGGGGGAATTCTAGATACGCAGTATTTT. Its translation is CASSPGGAGGILDTQYF.

The rearrangement uses TRBV19 and TRBJ1-2, with 10 bases that match TRBD1. Losses at the gene ends were 5 bases for V and 2 bases for J; bases not matched to a gene: 5. The germline V gene encodes CDR1 LNHDA and CDR2 SQIVND (reference sequence). CDR3 size: 15 residues. CDR3 coding DNA: TGTGCCAGTAGTTCCCGGGACAGGGGAAACTATGGCTACACCTTC. This translates into CASSSRDRGNYGYTF.

The gene calls are TRBV18 and TRBJ2-5; TRBD2 aligns across 8 bases. This CDR3 has 16 amino acids. Germline V gene sequence: CDR1 KGHSH, CDR2 LQKENI. The trim removed 1 base at V and 2 bases at J, leaving 6 bases unmatched. The CDR3 DNA follows: TGTGCCAGCTCACCACGCCCAGCGGGGGTACAAGAGACCCAGTACTTC. It encodes CASSPRPAGVQETQYF.

The chain joins TRBV5-1 to TRBJ2-7, with D possibly matching TRBD2 (6 bases). The V end lost 5 bases, the J end lost 12 bases, and 18 bases lay between the germline ends. From germline, CDR1 is SGHRS and CDR2 YFSETQ. This CDR3 has 12 amino acids. The CDR3 DNA follows: TGCGCCAGCAGTAGTGGTAGCGGCCTTCTGTACTTC. Translating gives CASSSGSGLLYF.

V and J are TRBV10-1 and TRBJ1-1; TRBD1 aligns across 10 bases. Germline V gene sequence: CDR1 WNHNN, CDR2 SYGVQD (reference sequence). The J segment lost 6 bases and the V segment lost 6 bases, leaving 4 bases of the junction unmatched. The CDR3 length is 13 residues. CDR3 region: CASSGTGAPEAFF. For the CDR3, the DNA is TGCGCCAGCAGCGGGACAGGGGCCCCTGAAGCTTTCTTT.

This clone showed up just once. This chain joins TRBV6-2 or TRBV6-3 and TRBJ2-7, with TRBD1 matching over 12 bases. There are 14 residues in the CDR3. Per germline, CDR1 MNHEY and CDR2 SVGEGT. The ends lost 4 bases at V and 4 bases at J; junction bases unmatched: 2. The CDR3 loop is CASSSGQGAYEQYF. CDR3 DNA sequence: TGTGCCAGCAGTTCGGGACAGGGGGCGTACGAGCAGTACTTC.

The chain combines TRBV7-2 with TRBJ2-3; 12 nucleotides match TRBD2. V was clipped by 4 bases and J by 11 bases; unmatched bases: 1. The germline CDR1 and CDR2 sequences are SGHTA and FQGNSA. The CDR3 has 12 residues. This CDR3 reads CASSSLAGGQYF. CDR3 nucleotides: TGTGCCAGCAGCTCACTAGCGGGGGGGCAGTATTTT.

The chain joins TRBV6-4 to TRBJ1-1, with a possible D match to TRBD1 (5 bases). Trimming shortened V by 4 bases and J by 4 bases, and 10 bases separated the two germline ends. In germline, CDR1 is MRHNA, CDR2 SNTAGT. The CDR3 consists of 13 residues. CDR3 loop: CASSGQIGTEAFF. The CDR3 DNA reads as TGTGCCAGCAGTGGACAGATCGGCACTGAAGCTTTCTTT.

The chain combines TRBV27 with TRBJ1-2; unclear D gene. V was cut by 4 bases and J by 2 bases, with 14 bases left in between. CDR1 and CDR2 from the germline V gene are MNHEY and SMNVEV (reference sequence). The CDR3 consists of 15 residues. The CDR3 DNA sequence: TGTGCCAGCAGTTCCACTGGGGTGGGCAACTATGGCTACACCTTC. Its protein product is CASSSTGVGNYGYTF.

The rearrangement joins TRBV7-2 to TRBJ2-7, with 7 nucleotides matching TRBD1. Looked up from germline, CDR1 is SGHTA and CDR2 is FQGNSA. The CDR3 spans 14 residues. The junction had 5 bases not matched to a gene; V was cut back by 4 bases and J by 2 bases. CDR3 sequence: CASSSTGTAYEQYF. The DNA of the CDR3 is TGTGCCAGCAGCTCCACCGGGACAGCCTACGAGCAGTACTTC.

V is TRBV9 and J is TRBJ2-3; 7 positions match TRBD1. Germline-derived CDR1 and CDR2 are SGDLS and YYNGEE. The CDR3 is 12 amino acids. J lost 2 bases, V lost 7 bases, and 1 base had no gene match. The CDR3 region is CASQGDTDTQYF. The CDR3 DNA sequence: TGTGCCAGCCAGGGGGACACAGATACGCAGTATTTT.

The J gene is TRBJ1-1, the V gene TRBV12-3 or TRBV12-4, with D maybe TRBD1 (6 bases). This CDR3 has 12 amino acids. Trimming took 7 bases from V and 10 from J, leaving 16 bases between them. This CDR3 is CASTKRGSGAFF. CDR3 DNA: TGTGCCAGCACCAAGAGGGGGTCTGGAGCTTTCTTT.

The chain has TRBV19 and TRBJ1-6; 8 positions agree with TRBD1. CDR1 and CDR2 (germline): LNHDA, SQIVND (reference sequence). Trimming took 6 bases from V and 5 from J; bases not matched to a gene: 15. This CDR3 spans 18 amino acids. As DNA, the CDR3 is TGTGCCAGTAGAACAGGTGGAGGCAGGGGGCCCAATAATTCACCCCTCCACTTT. It specifies CASRTGGGRGPNNSPLHF. The entire variable domain, with the rest obtained from reference TRBV19 and TRBJ1-6, is as follows: DGGITQSPKYLFRKEGQNVTLSCEQNLNHDAMYWYRQDPGQGLRLIYYSQIVNDFQKGDIAEGYSVSREKKESFPLTVTSAQKNPTAFYLCASRTGGGRGPNNSPLHFGNGTRLTVT.

V is TRBV6-5 and J is TRBJ2-4; no clear D. The V end lost 2 bases, the J end lost 0 bases, and 8 bases lay between the germline ends. This CDR3 spans 15 amino acids. CDR1 and CDR2 from the germline V gene are MNHEY and SVGAGI. The CDR3 loop is CASSYPRLAKNIQYF. CDR3 bases: TGTGCCAGCAGTTACCCCCGGCTAGCCAAAAACATTCAGTACTTC.

This chain joins TRBV6-1 and TRBJ2-3; no firm D call. From germline, CDR1 is MNHNS and CDR2 SASEGT. This CDR3 contains 14 residues. V was cut by 2 bases and J by 4 bases, with 10 bases left in between. The DNA for the CDR3 is TGTGCCAGCAGTGAAAGGACCGCGTCAGATACGCAGTATTTT. Protein product: CASSERTASDTQYF.